This entry is about one T cell receptor (beta chain). No antigen is known for it. The input lacks base qualities; no much larger clone sits a single base away. The immunoSEQ Assay, a bias-controlled multiplex PCR, was used to amplify TCRbeta CDR3 regions from genomic DNA. In the source study's methods: Within the assay, amplification of reference gene primers was used to estimate how many nucleated cells each sample contained. Sequence reads were collapsed and filtered to measure the absolute abundance of every unique TCRbeta CDR3 rearrangement. For each sample, productive Simpson clonality was calculated as the square root of Simpson's diversity index across productive rearrangements. The immuneACCESS repertoire file appears here via TCRdb, limited to in-frame rearrangements. These files lack a portion of the clones; in checked studies, under half of the deficit traces to unresolved V genes, and the cause of the others is not known. The V and J calls and clone size come from that table; D and trimming were worked out from the DNA. This sample is represented by hundreds of thousands of clones; 88% of them were singletons. The top ten constitute 2% of the sample.

V is pruned by 8 bases and J by 3 bases, leaving 6 bases of the junction without a gene match. The CDR3 covers 14 residues, taking in both the cysteine and the phenylalanine. Only the CDR3 part of the read is kept: 42 bases, read in frame from the first base. The germline V gene sets CDR1 to MRHNA and CDR2 to SNTAGT. The data stem from a study of blood T cell repertoires in COVID-19 (dated by TCRdb to about 2020). About the full investigation: For ImmuneRACE Cohort 3, a participant was defined as recovered based on two consecutive negative NP/OP PCR tests, clearance by a healthcare professional, or resolution of symptoms. The collaborator samples originated in the United States, Italy and Spain and spanned the acute and convalescent phases of COVID-19. The material from the prospective study consisted of cDNA or gDNA derived from T cells, B-cell-depleted T cells, or PBMCs. Deeply sampled blood TCRbeta repertoires from subjects exposed to, actively infected with, or recovered from COVID-19 were included in the dataset. The repertoires were made available in a free public database intended to serve as a resource for research on the immune response to SARS-CoV-2. Samples were obtained from the ongoing ImmuneRACE study (first 160 participants) and from 1,254 subjects provided by 6 global collaborators. Sample metadata almost always included a de-identified subject ID, COVID-19 status, age in years and sex. Where HLA class I and class II types were available, the types were taken from metadata supplied by the sample provider, not from assay-based typing.

General study outcomes and caveats: Clinical and demographic metadata were provided uncurated, with the amount varying by source and participant.

Participants in the prospective study were aged roughly 18 to 100 years, lived in approximately 26 United States geographic areas, and enrolled through a virtual design. In the prospective study, cohorts were assigned on the basis of participant-reported clinical history obtained from a screening survey and a study questionnaire. In the prospective study, whole blood, serum and a nasopharyngeal or oropharyngeal swab were collected from each participant by mobile phlebotomists. Prospective study participants could optionally give additional blood draws and questionnaires over an approximately 2-month period. Before DNA extraction, blood samples from the prospective study were shipped at room temperature or frozen.

This receptor was taken from a woman aged 60-75 years in a cohort exposed to, infected with or recovered from COVID-19 (not recorded which). This chain joins TRBV6-4 to TRBJ2-3; 9 bases in the middle match TRBD2. The specimen was PBMCs or T cells enriched from blood (not recorded which). The nucleotide sequence is given as TGTGCCAGCTCTCATAGCGGGAGTACAGATACGCAGTATTTT. Its coded protein is CASSHSGSTDTQYF.